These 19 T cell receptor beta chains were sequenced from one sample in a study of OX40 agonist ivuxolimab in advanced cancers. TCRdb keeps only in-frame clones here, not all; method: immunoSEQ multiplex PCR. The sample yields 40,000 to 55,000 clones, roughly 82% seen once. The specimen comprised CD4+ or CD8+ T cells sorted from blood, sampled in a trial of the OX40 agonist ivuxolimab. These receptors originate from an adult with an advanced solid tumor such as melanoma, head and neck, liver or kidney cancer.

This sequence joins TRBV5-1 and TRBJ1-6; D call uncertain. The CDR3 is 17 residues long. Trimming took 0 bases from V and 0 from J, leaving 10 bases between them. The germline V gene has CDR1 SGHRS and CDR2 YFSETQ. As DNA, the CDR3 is TGCGCCAGCAGCTTGGAAAGACGGAGCTCCTATAATTCACCCCTCCACTTT. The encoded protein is CASSLERRSSYNSPLHF.

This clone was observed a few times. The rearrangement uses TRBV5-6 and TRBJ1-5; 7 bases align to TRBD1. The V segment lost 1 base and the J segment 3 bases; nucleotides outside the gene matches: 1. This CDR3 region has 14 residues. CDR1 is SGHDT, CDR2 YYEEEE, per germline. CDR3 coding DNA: TGTGCCAGCAGCTTGAGGGGGCCCAATCAGCCCCAGCATTTT. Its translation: CASSLRGPNQPQHF.

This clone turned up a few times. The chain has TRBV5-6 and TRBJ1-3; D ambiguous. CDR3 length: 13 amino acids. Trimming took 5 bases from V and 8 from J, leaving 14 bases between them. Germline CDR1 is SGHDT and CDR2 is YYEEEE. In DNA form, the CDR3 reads TGTGCCAGCAGTACAAGGCCCGGGGACACCATATATTTT. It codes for CASSTRPGDTIYF. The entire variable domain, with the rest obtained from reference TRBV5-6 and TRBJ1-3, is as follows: DAGVTQSPTHLIKTRGQQVTLRCSPKSGHDTVSWYQQALGQGPQFIFQYYEEEERQRGNFPDRFSGHQFPNYSSELNVNALLLGDSALYLCASSTRPGDTIYFGEGSWLTVV.

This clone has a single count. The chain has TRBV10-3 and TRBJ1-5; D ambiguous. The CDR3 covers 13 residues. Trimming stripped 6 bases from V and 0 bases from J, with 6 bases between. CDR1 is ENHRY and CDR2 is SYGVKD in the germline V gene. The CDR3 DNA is TGTGCCATCAGGCCCTCTAGCAATCAGCCCCAGCATTTT. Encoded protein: CAIRPSSNQPQHF.

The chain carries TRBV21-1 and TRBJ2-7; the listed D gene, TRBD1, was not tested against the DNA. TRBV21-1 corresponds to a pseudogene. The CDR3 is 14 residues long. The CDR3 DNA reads TGTGCCAGCAGCAGGACAGGGAGCTCCTACGAGCAGTACTTC. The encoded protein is CASSRTGSSYEQYF.

In DNA, the CDR3 is TGTGCCAGCAGTCCCAGGGGTAGGGACACTGAAGCTTTCTTT. Its translation: CASSPRGRDTEAFF. The chain combines TRBV25-1 with TRBJ1-1, with a weak D call TRBD1 (6 bases). Germline V CDR1 and CDR2: MGHDK, SYGVNS. The CDR3 totals 14 residues. The V end lost 5 bases, the J end lost 3 bases, and 13 bases lay between the germline ends. The full variable domain, completed using reference TRBV25-1 and TRBJ1-1, is EADIYQTPRYLVIGTGKKITLECSQTMGHDKMYWYQQDPGMELHLIHYSYGVNSTEKGDLSSESTVSRIRTEHFPLTLESARPSHTSQYLCASSPRGRDTEAFFGQGTRLTVV.

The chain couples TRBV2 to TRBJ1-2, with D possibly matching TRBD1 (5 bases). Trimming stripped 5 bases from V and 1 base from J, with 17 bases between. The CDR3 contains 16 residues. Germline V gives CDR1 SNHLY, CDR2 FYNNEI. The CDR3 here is CASSQGGGVSNYGYTF. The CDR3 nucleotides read TGTGCCAGCAGTCAAGGCGGAGGGGTTAGTAACTATGGCTACACCTTC.

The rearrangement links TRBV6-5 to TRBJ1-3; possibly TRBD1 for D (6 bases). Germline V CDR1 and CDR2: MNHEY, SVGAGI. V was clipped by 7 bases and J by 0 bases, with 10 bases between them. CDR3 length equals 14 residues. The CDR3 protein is CASTQGFSGNTIYF. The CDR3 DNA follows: TGTGCCAGCACCCAGGGGTTCTCTGGAAACACCATATATTTT.

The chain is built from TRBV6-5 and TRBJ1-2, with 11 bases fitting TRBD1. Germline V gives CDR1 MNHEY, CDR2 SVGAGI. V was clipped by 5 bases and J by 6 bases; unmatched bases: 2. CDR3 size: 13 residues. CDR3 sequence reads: CASSRGQGDGYTF. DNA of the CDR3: TGTGCCAGCAGTAGGGGACAGGGGGATGGCTACACCTTC.

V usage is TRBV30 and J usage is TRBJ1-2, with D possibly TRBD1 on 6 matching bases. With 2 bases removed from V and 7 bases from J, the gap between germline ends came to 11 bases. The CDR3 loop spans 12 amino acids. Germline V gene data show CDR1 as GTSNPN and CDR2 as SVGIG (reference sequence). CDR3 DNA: TGTGCCTGGAGTTTTGGGACATTTGGCTACACCTTC. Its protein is CAWSFGTFGYTF.

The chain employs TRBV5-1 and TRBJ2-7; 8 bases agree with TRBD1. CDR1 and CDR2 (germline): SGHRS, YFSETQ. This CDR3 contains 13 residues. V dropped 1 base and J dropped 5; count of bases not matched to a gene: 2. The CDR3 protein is CASSLWGQDEQYF. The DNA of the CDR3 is TGCGCCAGCAGCTTGTGGGGACAGGACGAGCAGTACTTC.

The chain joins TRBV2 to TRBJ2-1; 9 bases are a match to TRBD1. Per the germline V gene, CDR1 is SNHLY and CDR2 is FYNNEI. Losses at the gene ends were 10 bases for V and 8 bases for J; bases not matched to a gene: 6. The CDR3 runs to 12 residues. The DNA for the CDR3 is TGTGCCAAAGGACAGGGGCGGTATGAGCAGTTCTTC. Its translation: CAKGQGRYEQFF.

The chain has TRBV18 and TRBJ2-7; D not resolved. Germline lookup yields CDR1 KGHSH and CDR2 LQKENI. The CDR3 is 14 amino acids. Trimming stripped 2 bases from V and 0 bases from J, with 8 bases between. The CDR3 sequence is CASSPAAVSYEQYF. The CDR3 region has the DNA TGTGCCAGCTCACCAGCCGCAGTCTCCTACGAGCAGTACTTC.

The CDR3 DNA reads as TGTGCCACCAGCAGAGTTAAATCTGGAAACACCATATATTTT. This encodes CATSRVKSGNTIYF. V usage is TRBV15 and J usage is TRBJ1-3; no clear D. The CDR3 runs 14 residues. Trimming took off 1 base at V and 1 base at J, with 5 bases between the two ends. The germline CDR1 and CDR2 sequences are LNHNV and YYDKDF (reference sequence).

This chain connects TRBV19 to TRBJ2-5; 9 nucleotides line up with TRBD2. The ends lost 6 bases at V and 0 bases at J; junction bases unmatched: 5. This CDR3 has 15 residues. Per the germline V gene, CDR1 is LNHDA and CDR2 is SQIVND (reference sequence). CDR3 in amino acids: CASRELAGDQETQYF. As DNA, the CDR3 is TGTGCCAGTAGGGAGTTAGCGGGGGACCAAGAGACCCAGTACTTC.

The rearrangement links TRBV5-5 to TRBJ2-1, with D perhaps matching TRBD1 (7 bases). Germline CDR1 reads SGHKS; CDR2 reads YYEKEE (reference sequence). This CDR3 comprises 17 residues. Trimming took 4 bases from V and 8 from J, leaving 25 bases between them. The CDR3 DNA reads TGTGCCAGCAGCGCAGGACCTACCTCAGGGGGGCGGCATGAGCAGTTCTTC. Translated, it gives CASSAGPTSGGRHEQFF.

The CDR3 coding sequence is TGTGCCAGCAGTCGCGTAGACAGGGCGGATCAGCCCCAGCATTTT. The encoded protein is CASSRVDRADQPQHF. This chain uses TRBV5-6 with TRBJ1-5, with TRBD1 matching over 7 bases. V was clipped by 5 bases and J by 5 bases; unmatched bases: 10. Germline loops: CDR1 SGHDT, CDR2 YYEEEE. The length of the CDR3 is 15 residues.

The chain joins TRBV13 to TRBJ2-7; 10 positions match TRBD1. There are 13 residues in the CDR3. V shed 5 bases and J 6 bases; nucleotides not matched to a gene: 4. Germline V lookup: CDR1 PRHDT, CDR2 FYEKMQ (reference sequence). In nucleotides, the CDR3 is TGTGCCAGCAGCATTGACAGGGGGCTCGAGCAGTACTTC. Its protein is CASSIDRGLEQYF. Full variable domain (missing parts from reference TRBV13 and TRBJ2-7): AAGVIQSPRHLIKEKRETATLKCYPIPRHDTVYWYQQGPGQDPQFLISFYEKMQSDKGSIPDRFSAQQFSDYHSELNMSSLELGDSALYFCASSIDRGLEQYFGPGTRLTVT.

CDR3 coding DNA: TGTGCCAGCAGCGGGGGGGTACTAGCGGGTGCGCAAGAGACCCAGTACTTC. This sequence encodes CASSGGVLAGAQETQYF. V and J are TRBV9 and TRBJ2-5; 9 positions agree with TRBD2. V was clipped by 3 bases and J by 2 bases; unmatched bases: 11. The CDR3 spans 17 residues. Per germline, CDR1 SGDLS and CDR2 YYNGEE.